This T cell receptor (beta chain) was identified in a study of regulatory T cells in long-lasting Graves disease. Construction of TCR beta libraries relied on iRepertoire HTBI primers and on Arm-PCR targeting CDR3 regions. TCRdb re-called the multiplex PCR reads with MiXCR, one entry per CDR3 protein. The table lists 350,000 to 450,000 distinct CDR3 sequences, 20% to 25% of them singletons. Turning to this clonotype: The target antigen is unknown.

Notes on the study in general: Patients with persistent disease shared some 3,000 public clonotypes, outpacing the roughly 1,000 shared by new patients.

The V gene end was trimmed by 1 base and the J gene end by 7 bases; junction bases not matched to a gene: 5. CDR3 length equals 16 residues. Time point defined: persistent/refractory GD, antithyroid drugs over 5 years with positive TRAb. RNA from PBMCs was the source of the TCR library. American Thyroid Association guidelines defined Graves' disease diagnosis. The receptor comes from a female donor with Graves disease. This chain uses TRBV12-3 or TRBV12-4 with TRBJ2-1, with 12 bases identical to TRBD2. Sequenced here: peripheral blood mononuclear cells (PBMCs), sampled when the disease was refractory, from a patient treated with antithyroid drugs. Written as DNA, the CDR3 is TGTGCCAGCAGTTTAGAACTAGCGGGAGGTGCAAATGAGCAGTTCTTC. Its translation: CASSLELAGGANEQFF.